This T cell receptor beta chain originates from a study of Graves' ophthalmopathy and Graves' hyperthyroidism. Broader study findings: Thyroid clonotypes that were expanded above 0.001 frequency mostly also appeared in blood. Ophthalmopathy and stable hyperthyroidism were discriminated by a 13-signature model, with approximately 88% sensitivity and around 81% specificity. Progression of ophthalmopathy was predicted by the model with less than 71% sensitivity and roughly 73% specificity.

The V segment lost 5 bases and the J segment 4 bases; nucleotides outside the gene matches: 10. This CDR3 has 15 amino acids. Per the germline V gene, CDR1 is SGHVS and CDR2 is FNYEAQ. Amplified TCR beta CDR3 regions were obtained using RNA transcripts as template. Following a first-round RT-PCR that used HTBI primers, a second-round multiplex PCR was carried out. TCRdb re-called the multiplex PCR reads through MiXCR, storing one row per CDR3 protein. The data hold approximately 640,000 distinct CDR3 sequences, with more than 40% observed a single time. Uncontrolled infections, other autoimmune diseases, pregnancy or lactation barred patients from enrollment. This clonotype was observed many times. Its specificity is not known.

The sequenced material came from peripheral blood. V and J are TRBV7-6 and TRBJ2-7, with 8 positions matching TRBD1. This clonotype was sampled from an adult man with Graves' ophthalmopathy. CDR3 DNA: TGTGCCAGCAGCAAAGGGACAGGAACACGATACGAGCAGTACTTC. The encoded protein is CASSKGTGTRYEQYF. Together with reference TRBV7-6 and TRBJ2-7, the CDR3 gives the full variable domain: GAGVSQSPRYKVTKRGQDVALRCDPISGHVSLYWYRQALGQGPEFLTYFNYEAQQDKSGLPNDRFSAERPEGSISTLTIQRTEQRDSAMYRCASSKGTGTRYEQYFGPGTRLTVT.